These 31 T cell receptor beta chains were all obtained from the same sample, sequenced in a study of T-cell memory formation after mild COVID-19. TCRdb called the 5' RACE reads again in MiXCR, with one record for every CDR3 protein. The table lists about 340,000 distinct CDR3 sequences, over 13% of them singletons. Sequenced: PBMCs or a T cell subset sorted from them (not recorded which). All receptors derive from a man aged 18-30 years who had mild COVID-19 (a few samples of this study predate the infection). Cell type and time point are not known.

V and J are TRBV12-3 or TRBV12-4 and TRBJ1-6, with D unclear. V lost 6 bases and J 10 bases, leaving 10 bases between the germline ends. CDR3 length: 12 residues. Here the CDR3 reads CASSLSGSPLHF. The CDR3 DNA sequence: TGTGCCAGCAGCCTGAGTGGATCACCCCTCCACTTT.

This clonotype is a singleton in its sample. This chain uses TRBV5-1 with TRBJ1-2, with TRBD1 matching over 10 bases. This CDR3 comprises 17 residues. In germline, CDR1 is SGHRS, CDR2 YFSETQ. V shed 4 bases, J shed 6 bases, and the junction held 15 bases outside the gene matches. The CDR3 region is CASSRGDRGSPGNGYTF. Written as DNA, the CDR3 is TGCGCCAGCAGCCGAGGGGACAGGGGAAGCCCCGGGAATGGCTACACCTTC. Variable domain in full (rest from reference TRBV5-1 and TRBJ1-2): KAGVTQTPRYLIKTRGQQVTLSCSPISGHRSVSWYQQTPGQGLQFLFEYFSETQRNKGNFPGRFSGRQFSNSRSEMNVSTLELGDSALYLCASSRGDRGSPGNGYTFGSGTRLTVV.

This clonotype came up many times. The J gene is TRBJ2-3, the V gene TRBV4-2; 11 bases are a match to TRBD1. CDR1 is LGHNA and CDR2 is YNFKEQ in the germline V gene. CDR3 size: 17 residues. J was trimmed by 5 bases and V by 4 bases; bases with no gene match: 11. The CDR3 DNA reads as TGTGCCAGCAGCCCTATACAGGACAGGGGGCTGAAAGATACGCAGTATTTT. Its protein is CASSPIQDRGLKDTQYF.

V usage is TRBV12-3 or TRBV12-4 and J usage is TRBJ1-1, with 7 positions matching TRBD1. J lost 5 bases, V lost 8 bases, and 8 bases had no gene match. The CDR3 spans 13 residues. CDR3 sequence reads: CASGFTGATEAFF. CDR3 nucleotides: TGTGCCAGCGGCTTTACAGGGGCGACTGAAGCTTTCTTT.

This clonotype has at least ten counts. The chain joins TRBV4-2 to TRBJ2-7; D tentatively fits TRBD1 or TRBD2 (6 bases each). Germline V gene data show CDR1 as LGHNA and CDR2 as YNFKEQ. The CDR3 is 15 residues long. Trimming took 1 base from V and 1 from J, leaving 11 bases between them. The chain's CDR3 is CASSQVWGASYEQYF. The CDR3 region has the DNA TGTGCCAGCAGCCAAGTTTGGGGGGCATCCTACGAGCAGTACTTC.

In its sample, this clonotype was seen a few times. The V call is TRBV5-6, the J call TRBJ2-7; 8 nucleotides line up with TRBD1. This CDR3 contains 14 residues. With 3 bases clipped from V and 2 bases from J, the junction kept 4 bases outside the gene matches. Germline V gene sequence: CDR1 SGHDT, CDR2 YYEEEE. The CDR3 coding sequence is TGTGCCAGCAGCTCCCTGACAGGGGCCTACGAGCAGTACTTC. Encoded protein: CASSSLTGAYEQYF.

This clonotype was counted at least ten times. The chain carries TRBV4-3 and TRBJ2-3; possibly TRBD2 for D (6 bases). The CDR3 is 16 residues long. Germline-derived CDR1 and CDR2 are LGHNA and YSLEER. Trimming took off 4 bases at V and 4 bases at J, with 18 bases between the two ends. Here the CDR3 reads CASSPEFSGVPDTQYF. The CDR3 DNA reads TGCGCCAGCAGCCCCGAGTTTTCGGGAGTACCAGATACGCAGTATTTT.

CDR3 amino acids: CASSLATVLSQPQHF. The DNA of the CDR3 is TGTGCCAGCAGCTTAGCGACAGTATTATCTCAGCCCCAGCATTTT. The V and J genes are TRBV7-2 and TRBJ1-5; TRBD1 is a possible D gene (5 bases). From germline, CDR1 is SGHTA and CDR2 FQGNSA. Trimming shortened V by 0 bases and J by 6 bases, and 12 bases separated the two germline ends. The CDR3 covers 15 residues.

The chain has TRBV20-1 and TRBJ2-7; TRBD1 might be the D (5 bases). Germline-derived CDR1 and CDR2 are DFQATT and SNEGSKA (reference sequence). The CDR3 totals 14 residues. V lost 3 bases and J lost 2, with 14 bases in between. CDR3 loop: CSASPRDRTYEQYV. The DNA of the CDR3 is TGCAGTGCTAGCCCCCGTGACAGAACCTACGAGCAGTACGTC.

The V call is TRBV19, the J call TRBJ1-4; D is ambiguous. CDR1 is LNHDA, CDR2 SQIVND, per germline (reference sequence). The CDR3 contains 11 residues. With 3 bases removed from V and 7 bases from J, the gap between germline ends came to 3 bases. The CDR3 reads CASSIGEKLFF. CDR3 DNA: TGTGCCAGTAGTATTGGTGAAAAACTGTTTTTT.

The V and J genes are TRBV10-2 and TRBJ1-5; D perhaps matches TRBD1 (5 bases). Trimming removed 3 bases at V and 0 bases at J, with 12 bases between. Germline V gene data show CDR1 as WSHSY and CDR2 as SAAADI. CDR3 length equals 16 residues. The CDR3 reads CASSDYQGLSNQPQHF. CDR3 coding DNA: TGCGCCAGCAGTGATTATCAGGGCCTTAGCAATCAGCCCCAGCATTTT.

Only a few counts were recorded for this clonotype. The chain carries TRBV4-2 and TRBJ2-2; 9 bases are a match to TRBD2. This CDR3 has 16 amino acids. V gave up 8 bases and J gave up 3 bases; unmatched junction bases: 10. CDR1 and CDR2 from the germline V gene are LGHNA and YNFKEQ. The chain's CDR3 is CASHPIGTSYTGELFF. The CDR3 coding sequence is TGTGCCAGCCACCCAATTGGGACTAGCTACACCGGGGAGCTGTTTTTT.

The chain uses TRBV20-1 and TRBJ2-3, with a possible D match to TRBD1 (5 bases). The CDR3 is 13 residues long. V gave up 7 bases and J gave up 2 bases, with 13 bases separating them. Germline loops: CDR1 DFQATT, CDR2 SNEGSKA (reference sequence). CDR3 nucleotides: TGCAGTGGGGGCTCGGGCCTCACAGATACGCAGTATTTT. Translating gives CSGGSGLTDTQYF.

The CDR3 nucleotides are TGTGCCAGCAGTCAGGGGACTAGCGGGAGCTCCTACAATGAGCAGTTCTTC. It translates to CASSQGTSGSSYNEQFF. The chain links TRBV7-6 to TRBJ2-1; 14 positions agree with TRBD2. Trimming removed 6 bases from V and 0 bases from J; junction bases left unmatched: 4. The CDR3 totals 17 residues. The germline V gene has CDR1 SGHVS and CDR2 FNYEAQ.

Written as DNA, the CDR3 is TGTGCCAGCAACCCAGGGTTGGGCGAGCAGTACTTC. Its translation: CASNPGLGEQYF. This chain connects TRBV6-5 to TRBJ2-7; tentative D call: TRBD1 (5 bases). V was shortened by 7 bases and J by 6 bases, with 13 bases between the two germline ends. Per the germline V gene, CDR1 is MNHEY and CDR2 is SVGAGI. The CDR3 loop spans 12 amino acids.

This clonotype appeared many times. This sequence joins TRBV7-9 and TRBJ1-6, with 10 positions matching TRBD1. The junction had 3 bases not matched to a gene; V was cut back by 3 bases and J by 10 bases. CDR1 is SEHNR, CDR2 FQNEAQ, per germline (reference sequence). The length of the CDR3 is 14 residues. CDR3 region: CASSFQTGGSPLHF. CDR3 coding DNA: TGTGCCAGCAGCTTTCAGACAGGGGGCTCACCCCTCCACTTT.

In this sample, this clonotype turned up a few times. V is TRBV20-1 and J is TRBJ2-5; TRBD2 agrees at 9 bases. The CDR3 extends over 15 amino acids. The junction had 12 bases not matched to a gene; V was cut back by 5 bases and J by 5 bases. Germline assignment: CDR1 DFQATT and CDR2 SNEGSKA (reference sequence). The CDR3: CSAAIASGARETQYF. Here the CDR3 DNA reads TGCAGTGCTGCCATAGCTAGCGGGGCGAGGGAGACCCAGTACTTC.

This clonotype was detected a few times. V gene TRBV7-3 combines with J gene TRBJ2-2, with 9 bases fitting TRBD1. The ends lost 2 bases at V and 7 bases at J; junction bases unmatched: 2. This CDR3 comprises 14 residues. Germline CDR1 is SGHTA and CDR2 is FQGTGA. This CDR3 reads CASSLGQGNGELFF. For the CDR3, the DNA is TGTGCCAGCAGCTTAGGACAGGGGAACGGGGAGCTGTTTTTT. Full variable domain (outside the CDR3, taken from reference TRBV7-3 and TRBJ2-2): GAGVSQTPSNKVTEKGKYVELRCDPISGHTALYWYRQSLGQGPEFLIYFQGTGAADDSGLPNDRFFAVRPEGSVSTLKIQRTERGDSAVYLCASSLGQGNGELFFGEGSRLTVL.

This clonotype was found a few times. The rearrangement uses TRBV7-9 and TRBJ1-2; tentative D call: TRBD1 (6 bases). CDR3 length: 14 residues. CDR1 SEHNR and CDR2 FQNEAQ come from the germline V gene (reference sequence). The ends were cut back, 5 bases at V and 1 base at J, with 11 bases in the middle. The CDR3 loop is CASSASRGNYGYTF. As DNA, the CDR3 is TGTGCCAGCAGCGCTAGCAGGGGTAACTATGGCTACACCTTC.

There are a few counts of this clonotype. The V and J genes are TRBV11-2 and TRBJ2-5; D ambiguous. The CDR3 spans 13 residues. V was trimmed by 6 bases and J by 3 bases, leaving 11 bases between them. Germline V gene lookup returns CDR1 SGHAT and CDR2 FQNNGV. CDR3 sequence (DNA): TGTGCCAGCAGTCAGGTTCTGGAAGAGACCCAGTACTTC. Its translation is CASSQVLEETQYF.

This chain links TRBV6-5 with TRBJ1-5, with D unclear. Germline CDR1 reads MNHEY; CDR2 reads SVGAGI. V shed 4 bases and J shed 2 bases, with 9 bases lying between them. The CDR3 has 14 residues. DNA for the CDR3: TGTGCCAGCAGTTCCGTATGGGGCAATCAGCCCCAGCATTTT. This encodes CASSSVWGNQPQHF.

This clonotype was found a few times. This rearrangement joins TRBV7-6 to TRBJ2-1; perhaps D is TRBD1 or TRBD2 (6 bases each). Trimming removed 1 base from V and 9 bases from J, with 16 bases in between. Looked up from germline, CDR1 is SGHVS and CDR2 is FNYEAQ. The CDR3 covers 15 residues. In DNA form, the CDR3 reads TGTGCCAGCAGCTTAGAAGGGGGGCCCCGCGGTGAGCAGTTCTTC. Protein sequence: CASSLEGGPRGEQFF.

The chain employs TRBV7-8 and TRBJ2-1, with D tentatively TRBD1 (6 bases). Per germline, CDR1 SGHVS and CDR2 FQNEAQ. V dropped 5 bases and J dropped 2 bases, with 13 bases sitting between them. The CDR3 consists of 15 residues. CDR3 DNA: TGTGCCAGCAGCATAGGGGGACCAACCTACAATGAGCAGTTCTTC. This encodes CASSIGGPTYNEQFF.

This clonotype was observed at least ten times. The chain couples TRBV29-1 to TRBJ2-5; a weak D match, TRBD2 (5 bases). CDR1 and CDR2 (germline): SQVTM, ANQGSEA. The CDR3 spans 12 residues. The V end lost 6 bases, the J end lost 4 bases, and 12 bases lay between the germline ends. The CDR3 sequence: CSVRRGRETQYF. CDR3 sequence (DNA): TGCAGCGTACGTCGGGGAAGAGAGACCCAGTACTTC.

There are a few counts of this clonotype. The gene calls are TRBV6-6 and TRBJ2-1; D is unclear. Germline V gives CDR1 MNHNY, CDR2 SVGAGI (reference sequence). There are 13 residues in the CDR3. V was cut by 0 bases and J by 6 bases, with 6 bases left in between. The CDR3 DNA is TGTGCCAGCAGTTACTCGATTGGCAATGAGCAGTTCTTC. It yields the protein CASSYSIGNEQFF.

This clonotype has only a few counts. The gene calls are TRBV6-6 and TRBJ2-6, with TRBD1 matching over 9 bases. The J segment lost 0 bases and the V segment lost 2 bases, leaving 5 bases of the junction unmatched. Germline values: CDR1 MNHNY, CDR2 SVGAGI (reference sequence). CDR3 length: 18 residues. The CDR3 coding sequence is TGTGCCAGCAGTTACCCTGGGGGACAGGGCTCTGGGGCCAACGTCCTGACTTTC. This sequence encodes CASSYPGGQGSGANVLTF.

V gene TRBV7-2 combines with J gene TRBJ2-7, with TRBD1 matching 8 bases. Germline CDR1 and CDR2: SGHTA and FQGNSA. With 1 base clipped from V and 8 bases from J, the junction kept 7 bases outside the gene matches. The CDR3 is 14 residues long. In DNA form, the CDR3 reads TGTGCCAGCAGCTTAGGGACAGGGACAACCAAGCAGTACTTC. This gives the protein CASSLGTGTTKQYF.

The chain is built from TRBV11-2 and TRBJ2-1; D remains unclear. This CDR3 has 14 amino acids. Trimming shortened V by 5 bases and J by 2 bases, and 10 bases separated the two germline ends. The germline V gene has CDR1 SGHAT and CDR2 FQNNGV. As DNA, the CDR3 is TGTGCCAGCAGCCTGGGCAGCACCTACAATGAGCAGTTCTTC. It specifies CASSLGSTYNEQFF.

This clonotype came up many times. The chain is built from TRBV5-1 and TRBJ2-1; 7 nucleotides match TRBD2. Trimming at V came to 4 bases and at J to 0 bases, leaving 4 bases not matched to a gene. This CDR3 comprises 15 residues. CDR1 is SGHRS and CDR2 is YFSETQ in the germline V gene. DNA for the CDR3: TGCGCCAGCAGCGTGGGGGGGAACTCCTACAATGAGCAGTTCTTC. It yields the protein CASSVGGNSYNEQFF.

This clonotype was seen a few times. V gene TRBV10-3 combines with J gene TRBJ1-1; TRBD1 matches 8 bases. This CDR3 has 16 amino acids. Germline assignment: CDR1 ENHRY and CDR2 SYGVKD. Germline trimming cut 4 bases from V and 1 base from J; bases unmatched to any gene: 8. The CDR3 DNA reads as TGTGCCATCAGTGCCCCTCGGGGGACAGGGAACACTGAAGCTTTCTTT. Translating it yields CAISAPRGTGNTEAFF.

The rearrangement links TRBV19 to TRBJ2-3; D tentatively reads TRBD1 or TRBD2 (5 bases each). The CDR3 has 14 residues. Germline CDR1 LNHDA, CDR2 SQIVND (reference sequence). Trimming pared 5 bases from V and 5 bases from J, leaving 14 bases between. The CDR3 DNA reads TGTGCCAGTAGTTCTTTCGGGGCGGGAGATACGCAGTATTTT. Amino acids: CASSSFGAGDTQYF.